Below, 9 T cell receptor beta chains from the same sample are listed, as sequenced in a study of blood T cell repertoires in COVID-19. Only in-frame clones appear in the TCRdb table, and some are missing; sequencing was by immunoSEQ multiplex PCR. The profile shows approximately 300,000 clones, around 83% of them singletons. Sample: peripheral blood. The receptor source for this set is a woman aged 50 to 60 with acute or convalescent COVID-19.

The V and J genes are TRBV29-1 and TRBJ2-5; the match to TRBD1 covers 9 bases. CDR1 SQVTM and CDR2 ANQGSEA come from the germline V gene. Trimming cost V 6 bases and J 2 bases; bases outside gene matches: 7. CDR3 size: 14 residues. The CDR3 DNA reads as TGCAGCGTAGAATACAGGGGGCTGCAAGAGACCCAGTACTTC. Amino acid sequence: CSVEYRGLQETQYF.

The chain employs TRBV6-5 and TRBJ2-1; perhaps TRBD1 as D (5 bases). With 6 bases removed from V and 1 base from J, the gap between germline ends came to 7 bases. The CDR3 runs 13 residues. The germline gives CDR1 MNHEY, CDR2 SVGAGI. The CDR3 coding sequence is TGTGCCAGCAGGGCAGGGTCCTACAATGAGCAGTTCTTC. Translating gives CASRAGSYNEQFF.

The chain links TRBV5-6 to TRBJ2-1; 8 bases map to TRBD2. The CDR3 is 17 residues long. The germline V gene has CDR1 SGHDT and CDR2 YYEEEE. Trimming cost V 2 bases and J 0 bases; bases outside gene matches: 7. CDR3 protein: CASSFFSGGSSYNEQFF. The CDR3 DNA sequence: TGTGCCAGCAGCTTTTTCTCGGGGGGGAGCTCCTACAATGAGCAGTTCTTC.

This clone was seen at least ten times. This sequence joins TRBV9 and TRBJ2-1; D is ambiguous. The CDR3 length is 15 residues. CDR1 is SGDLS, CDR2 YYNGEE, per germline. Trimming cost V 4 bases and J 0 bases, with 11 bases left between them. CDR3 nucleotide sequence: TGTGCCAGCAGCCCCCGTTCGGGCTCCTACAATGAGCAGTTCTTC. This codes for CASSPRSGSYNEQFF.

The chain carries TRBV14 and TRBJ1-3; D is ambiguous. Germline V gives CDR1 SGHDN, CDR2 FVKESK. This CDR3 has 14 residues. V lost 1 base and J lost 4, with 8 bases in between. CDR3 residues: CASSQGWAGNTIYF. CDR3 DNA sequence: TGTGCCAGCAGCCAAGGCTGGGCAGGAAACACCATATATTTT.

The sample holds a few counts of this clone. V and J are TRBV6-5 and TRBJ1-2; a weak D match, TRBD1 (6 bases). V was shortened by 4 bases and J by 2 bases, with 14 bases between the two germline ends. The CDR3 totals 15 residues. Germline V gives CDR1 MNHEY, CDR2 SVGAGI. The CDR3 bases are TGTGCCAGCAGTTCCTTGGGGGGGGGCAACTATGGCTACACCTTC. Residues: CASSSLGGGNYGYTF.

The genes are TRBV6-5 and TRBJ2-3; 10 bases agree with TRBD2. After removal of 7 bases from V and 4 bases from J, the junction contained 5 bases not matched to a gene. The CDR3 runs to 14 residues. The germline V gene has CDR1 MNHEY and CDR2 SVGAGI. The CDR3: CASKLAGRADTQYF. Written as DNA, the CDR3 is TGTGCCAGCAAACTAGCGGGGCGCGCAGATACGCAGTATTTT.

This clone was observed a single time. This rearrangement joins TRBV18 to TRBJ2-7; 9 bases agree with TRBD1. The CDR3 loop spans 13 amino acids. V lost 4 bases and J lost 6; bases outside the gene matches: 4. Germline V gives CDR1 KGHSH, CDR2 LQKENI. CDR3 loop: CASSRGQGGEQYF. CDR3 bases: TGTGCCAGCTCACGGGGACAGGGTGGCGAGCAGTACTTC.

V is TRBV6-2 or TRBV6-3 and J is TRBJ2-4; TRBD2 agrees at 7 bases. The CDR3 runs 14 residues. J lost 8 bases, V lost 2 bases, and 6 bases had no gene match. The germline V gene has CDR1 MNHEY and CDR2 SVGEGT. DNA for the CDR3: TGTGCCAGCAGTTACGGCGGGAGAGGGTACATTCAGTACTTC. It codes for CASSYGGRGYIQYF.